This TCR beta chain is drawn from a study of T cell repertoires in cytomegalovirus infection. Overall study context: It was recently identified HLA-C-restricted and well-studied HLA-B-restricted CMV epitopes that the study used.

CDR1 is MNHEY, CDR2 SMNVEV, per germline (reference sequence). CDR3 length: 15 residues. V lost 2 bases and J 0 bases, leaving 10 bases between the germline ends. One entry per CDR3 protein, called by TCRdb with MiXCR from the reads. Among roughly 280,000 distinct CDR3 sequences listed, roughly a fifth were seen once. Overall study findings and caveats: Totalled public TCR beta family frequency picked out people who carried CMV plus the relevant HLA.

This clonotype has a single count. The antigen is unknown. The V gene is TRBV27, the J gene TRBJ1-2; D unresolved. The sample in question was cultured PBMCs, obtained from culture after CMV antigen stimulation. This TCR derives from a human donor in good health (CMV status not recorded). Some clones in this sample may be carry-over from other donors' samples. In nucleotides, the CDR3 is TGTGCCAGCAGTTTAAGTCCGGGGACTAACTATGGCTACACCTTC. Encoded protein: CASSLSPGTNYGYTF.